This T cell receptor beta chain was obtained from a study of T cells in Graves' hyperthyroidism and ophthalmopathy (dated by TCRdb to about 2019). With regard to the full study: Peripheral blood was collected at initial diagnosis, before any treatment. The study also compared thyroid tissue and blood T-cell repertoires from a handful of Graves' hyperthyroidism patients. TCR Vbeta CDR3 sequencing of 130 to 150 peripheral blood samples (43 ophthalmopathy, 75 hyperthyroidism and around 17 progressor patients) is reported in the paper. After sampling, hyperthyroidism patients received methimazole starting at 30 mg daily, and ophthalmopathy patients received high-dose intravenous methylprednisolone. A discovery cohort of about 100 patients, approximately 45 with Graves' ophthalmopathy and 55 to 60 with stable Graves' hyperthyroidism, was used to find distinguishing TCR V-J signatures. Whether ophthalmopathy could be predicted prospectively was tested in an independent validation cohort made up of roughly 19 hyperthyroidism patients plus 17 patients who later progressed to ophthalmopathy. For training and testing, the 80 to 100 patients in the discovery cohort were randomly divided in a 7:3 ratio. Study-wide findings and limitations: In validation, progression to ophthalmopathy was predicted by the model with 70% to 71% sensitivity and roughly 76% specificity, a median of about 6.4 months before onset. Most expanded thyroid clonotypes (frequency above 0.001) were also detected in blood, a finding suggesting that blood repertoires may reflect thyroid immune responses. Ophthalmopathy was separated from stable hyperthyroidism by a 13 V-J signature model, with approximately 89% sensitivity and about 84% specificity obtained in cross-validation and 80%/75% obtained in testing. Sample size was not statistically predetermined, and blinding of investigators to group allocation was not performed.

From the germline V gene, CDR1 is MNHNS and CDR2 is SASEGT. The trim is 6 bases for V and 1 base for J, with a gap of 15 bases between the germline ends. Measured from the cysteine to the phenylalanine, the CDR3 is 15 residues long. Only the CDR3 DNA is retained, 45 bases long and in frame from the first base. TCR beta CDR3 regions were amplified from RNA transcripts. The TCR CDR3 was subjected to a first round of RT-PCR using the HTBI primer set and the Qiagen OneStep RT-PCR kit. The libraries were constructed in a second round of multiplex PCR and then size-selected and purified. Libraries were sequenced paired-end with 100 bp reads on an Illumina HiSeq2000. Concerning the study's data processing: SOAPnuke was used to process the raw data, removing reads that contained adapters or uncalled bases, had a mean Phred below 15, or lacked an exact match to the constant primer or identifier. High-quality paired reads were merged with COPE v1.2.5, and unique nucleotide sequences were defined as clonotypes. MiTCR v1.1 was used to align the clonotypes against IMGT TRBV, TRBD and TRBJ reference segments. The analysis was restricted to V-J combinations with a frequency above 0.0001, which together covered 98% to 99.2% of the repertoires. A TCS score was defined as the ratio between F50 (clonal expansion) and ExV (chaos), using BLOSUM62-based TCRdist between CDR3 peptides within each V-J. Welch's t-statistics and random forest reduced 500 to 650 V-J features to 10 to 15, which were used in a naive Bayes classifier (R e1071). TCRdb reprocessed the public reads (quality trimming at Q25 with fastp, clone calling with MiXCR) and kept in-frame beta chains. For every CDR3 protein sequence, its rows merge into one entry that carries the most common genes and DNA. TCRdb, not the authors, supplied the V and J calls. This sample has 300,000 to 400,000 distinct CDR3 sequences in its table, and about 15% of those were observed once. Approximately 9.9% of the sample is in the top ten clones.

This clonotype showed up many times. The clone's antigen remains unknown. No base quality information exists; no much larger clone differs at one position. Graves' hyperthyroidism was defined as stable when no progression to ophthalmopathy occurred over 18 months of follow-up. The hyperthyroidism patients were between 18 and 65 years old and newly diagnosed, with a disease duration of less than 2 months. Exclusion was applied to patients with uncontrolled infections, other autoimmune diseases, pregnancy or lactation. Diagnoses were based on clinical symptoms, serum thyroxine and TRAb, thyroid ultrasound and orbital computed tomography. PBMCs were separated from approximately 10 ml of fresh peripheral blood using Ficoll-Paque density gradient centrifugation. Trizol reagent was used to extract total RNA, and RNA quality was then checked on an Agilent 2100 Bioanalyzer.

The receptor's source is a woman between 55 and 75 years old with Graves' hyperthyroidism. Source material: blood. The rearrangement combines TRBV6-1 with TRBJ1-2; tentative D gene TRBD1, with 5 bases matching. The nucleotide sequence reads TGTGCCAGCAGAACTGCAGGGATCGGTAACTATGGCTACACCTTC. This yields the protein CASRTAGIGNYGYTF.